The rows below give T cell receptor beta chains drawn from one sample of a study of T cell changes during pregnancy in multiple sclerosis. Method: immunoSEQ multiplex PCR; TCRdb's copy keeps in-frame clones and lacks some. Of around 100,000 clones listed, 90% to 95% were seen once; the top ten hold roughly 1%. The sample was peripheral blood, taken before pregnancy. The receptor source for this set is a female donor with multiple sclerosis, enrolled in a pregnancy study. The CDR3 runs from the conserved cysteine through the conserved F or W. The D gene is left open where the match is weak. For some rows the clone size is stated as once, few or many, or as a class when expanded; others skip it.

clone size: -
D gene: TRBD1
V gene: TRBV28
CDR3 length: 15
J gene: TRBJ1-1
CDR3 protein: CASSLGQRGNTEAFF
CDR3 DNA: TGTGCCAGCAGTCTGGGACAGAGGGGAAACACTGAAGCTTTCTTT

clone size: once
D gene: TRBD2
V gene: TRBV5-1
CDR3 length: 17
J gene: TRBJ2-7
CDR3 protein: CASSFEGLAGGMYEQYF
CDR3 DNA: TGCGCCAGCAGCTTTGAGGGACTAGCGGGAGGTATGTACGAGCAGTACTTC

clone size: -
D gene: -
V gene: TRBV15
CDR3 length: 16
J gene: TRBJ2-5
CDR3 protein: CATSGPGSGIQETQYF
CDR3 DNA: TGTGCCACCAGCGGTCCGGGTAGCGGTATTCAAGAGACCCAGTACTTC

clone size: -
D gene: -
V gene: TRBV4-1
CDR3 length: 15
J gene: TRBJ2-1
CDR3 protein: CASSQDSRGYNEQFF
CDR3 DNA: TGCGCCAGCAGCCAAGACAGCAGGGGCTACAATGAGCAGTTCTTC

clone size: -
D gene: -
V gene: TRBV11-2
CDR3 length: 14
J gene: TRBJ1-1
CDR3 protein: CASSLDLGGSEAFF
CDR3 DNA: TGTGCCAGCAGCTTAGATCTTGGAGGATCTGAAGCTTTCTTT

clone size: -
D gene: TRBD1
V gene: TRBV23-1
CDR3 length: 21
J gene: TRBJ2-3
CDR3 protein: CASIPLRDREREGISTDTQYF
CDR3 DNA: TGCGCCAGCATACCTCTTCGGGACAGGGAAAGAGAGGGGATCAGCACAGATACGCAGTATTTT

clone size: -
D gene: -
V gene: TRBV11-3
CDR3 length: 15
J gene: TRBJ2-7
CDR3 protein: CASSLRQLSSYEQYF
CDR3 DNA: TGTGCCAGCAGCCTCAGACAGTTAAGCTCCTACGAGCAGTACTTC

clone size: -
D gene: -
V gene: TRBV6-1
CDR3 length: 16
J gene: TRBJ2-1
CDR3 protein: CASSEEEDRTYNEQFF
CDR3 DNA: TGTGCCAGCAGTGAAGAGGAAGACAGAACTTACAATGAGCAGTTCTTC

clone size: -
D gene: -
V gene: TRBV14
CDR3 length: 15
J gene: TRBJ2-5
CDR3 protein: CASSQDRGWRETQYF
CDR3 DNA: TGTGCCAGCAGCCAAGATCGGGGGTGGAGGGAGACCCAGTACTTC

clone size: -
D gene: TRBD1
V gene: TRBV30
CDR3 length: 14
J gene: TRBJ2-7
CDR3 protein: CAWSGGGQGREQYF
CDR3 DNA: TGTGCCTGGAGTGGTGGGGGACAGGGGCGCGAGCAGTACTTC